This entry features one TCR beta chain sequence. Trimming at V came to 4 bases and at J to 2 bases, leaving 5 bases not matched to a gene. Germline loops: CDR1 SGHTA, CDR2 FQGTGA. This CDR3 is built from 15 residues. Via MiXCR, TCRdb re-called the 5' RACE reads, giving one row per CDR3 protein. The sample includes 540,000 or so distinct CDR3 sequences, 20% to 25% of them seen just once. This record comes from a study of identical twins. These data were likewise used in another study, on yellow fever vaccine responses in identical twins.

Sequenced: CD4+ T cells sorted from blood. The V gene is TRBV7-3, the J gene TRBJ2-3, with 8 positions matching TRBD1. This sequence originates from a woman aged 18-29 years in good health. The CDR3 DNA follows: TGTGCCAGCAGCTCAACGGGACAGGTCACAGATACGCAGTATTTT. It yields the protein CASSSTGQVTDTQYF.